These 16 T cell receptor beta chains came from one sample sequenced in a study of cytomegalovirus exposure and HLA in healthy donors. This PCR relied on a set of 60 Vbeta primers and 13 Jbeta primers. Clones were read by immunoSEQ multiplex PCR, and TCRdb kept only the in-frame ones, dropping some. The data hold approximately 150,000 clones, with under 90% observed a single time. The material sequenced was PBMCs. The receptors were gathered from a man aged 30 to 45 in good health and CMV-seronegative.

Of note for this clone: Mismatch with germline at one junction end may stem from a read error. The rearrangement uses TRBV7-3 and TRBJ2-1; no definite D call. The V gene's germline CDR1 is SGHTA and CDR2 FQGTGA. The CDR3 has 16 residues. The CDR3: CSSSPLVVSSYNEQFF. The CDR3 coding sequence is TGTTCCAGCAGCCCCCTAGTGGTGAGTTCCTACAATGAGCAGTTCTTC.

As regards this clone: Mismatch with germline at one junction end may stem from a read error. This same CDR3 is encoded by further DNA sequences in the sample. This sequence joins TRBV28 and TRBJ1-2, with D possibly TRBD1 on 5 matching bases. Germline CDR1 is MDHEN and CDR2 is SYDVKM. This CDR3 contains 14 residues. CDR3 DNA: TGTGCCAGCCGACGTATTCGGGGGAACTATGGCTATACCTTC. Translation gives CASRRIRGNYGYTF.

J is TRBJ1-1 and V is TRBV28; a possible D gene is TRBD1 (5 bases). Germline V lookup: CDR1 MDHEN, CDR2 SYDVKM. V lost 7 bases to trimming and J lost 4 bases, with 10 bases between them. CDR3 length equals 12 residues. CDR3 residues: CASTSGGTEAFF. DNA for the CDR3: TGTGCCAGCACCTCGGGGGGCACTGAAGCTTTCTTT.

This chain links TRBV19 with TRBJ1-5, with D perhaps matching TRBD1 (5 bases). The CDR3 totals 15 residues. Per germline, CDR1 LNHDA and CDR2 SQIVND (reference sequence). Deletions cut 8 bases from V and 1 base from J, with 15 bases between. The CDR3: CASAKGGVSNQPQHF. CDR3 sequence (DNA): TGTGCCAGTGCCAAGGGAGGGGTGAGCAATCAGCCCCAGCATTTT.

The chain carries TRBV5-4 and TRBJ1-2; tentatively, D is TRBD1 (5 bases). This CDR3 region has 17 residues. The V gene lost 0 bases and the J gene lost 8 bases, with 23 bases spanning the gap. CDR1 and CDR2 (germline): SGHNT, YYREEE (reference sequence). The CDR3 nucleotides read TGTGCCAGCAGCTTGGGTGGGGGGGGACTCGAAAACGGCGGCTACACCTTC. Its protein is CASSLGGGGLENGGYTF. The variable domain in full, completed from reference TRBV5-4 and TRBJ1-2, reads ETGVTQSPTHLIKTRGQQVTLRCSSQSGHNTVSWYQQALGQGPQFIFQYYREEENGRGNFPPRFSGLQFPNYSSELNVNALELDDSALYLCASSLGGGGLENGGYTFGSGTRLTVV.

The V call is TRBV7-9, the J call TRBJ1-1; no clear D gene. The CDR3 is 10 amino acids. Germline V gives CDR1 SEHNR, CDR2 FQNEAQ (reference sequence). Trimming took 2 bases from V and 7 from J, leaving 2 bases between them. The chain's CDR3 is CASSLLEAFF. The CDR3 region has the DNA TGTGCCAGCAGCTTACTTGAAGCTTTCTTT.

This rearrangement joins TRBV28 to TRBJ2-7, with D unclear. Germline CDR1 and CDR2: MDHEN and SYDVKM. The CDR3 covers 12 residues. V was clipped by 3 bases and J by 5 bases, with 8 bases between them. The CDR3 sequence: CASSLPRDEQYF. CDR3 nucleotide sequence: TGTGCCAGCAGTTTGCCCCGGGACGAGCAGTACTTC.

Here the CDR3 DNA reads TGTGCCAGCAGCTTTGGGGGGGCGAACACTGAAGCTTTCTTT. Translated: CASSFGGANTEAFF. J is TRBJ1-1 and V is TRBV7-6, with D perhaps TRBD1 (6 bases). With 3 bases removed from V and 1 base from J, the gap between germline ends came to 9 bases. This CDR3 has 14 amino acids. Germline V gives CDR1 SGHVS, CDR2 FNYEAQ.

The genes are TRBV11-2 and TRBJ2-3, with D tentatively TRBD2 (5 bases). V lost 5 bases to trimming and J lost 0 bases, with 9 bases between them. The CDR3 loop spans 14 amino acids. The V gene's germline CDR1 is SGHAT and CDR2 FQNNGV. As DNA, the CDR3 is TGTGCCAGCAGCCACCCGGGGAGCACAGATACGCAGTATTTT. Protein product: CASSHPGSTDTQYF.

This clone came up once. The chain uses TRBV9 and TRBJ1-1; possibly TRBD1 for D (6 bases). The V end lost 2 bases, the J end lost 0 bases, and 14 bases lay between the germline ends. Germline V gene sequence: CDR1 SGDLS, CDR2 YYNGEE. This CDR3 is built from 16 residues. CDR3 protein: CASSVRPDSLNTEAFF. For the CDR3, the DNA is TGTGCCAGCAGCGTTAGACCGGACAGTTTGAACACTGAAGCTTTCTTT.

This clone was picked up a small number of times. The V call is TRBV9, the J call TRBJ2-1; D is unresolved. The CDR3 has 13 amino acids. CDR1 SGDLS and CDR2 YYNGEE come from the germline V gene. The germline V and J ends were trimmed by 1 base and 4 bases, with 6 bases remaining between them. CDR3 sequence: CASSVWAYNEQFF. CDR3 in DNA: TGTGCCAGCAGCGTATGGGCTTACAATGAGCAGTTCTTC.

The rearrangement joins TRBV19 to TRBJ1-1; D might be TRBD1 (6 bases). CDR1 and CDR2 (germline): LNHDA, SQIVND (reference sequence). The CDR3 extends over 13 amino acids. Trimming shortened V by 8 bases and J by 5 bases, and 15 bases separated the two germline ends. The CDR3, as DNA: TGTGCCAGTCACAGGGCGCTTGGAACTGAAGCTTTCTTT. It specifies CASHRALGTEAFF.

This chain uses TRBV4-3 with TRBJ1-2; 8 positions agree with TRBD1. Per the germline V gene, CDR1 is LGHNA and CDR2 is YSLEER. The CDR3 runs to 15 residues. V shed 0 bases, J shed 6 bases, and the junction held 6 bases outside the gene matches. In DNA form, the CDR3 reads TGCGCCAGCAGCCAAGATTTTAGGACAGGGCATGGCTACACCTTC. This codes for CASSQDFRTGHGYTF.

Comment on this clone: The CDR3 does not close with the conserved phenylalanine or tryptophan, likely indicating a read error. This chain uses TRBV18 with TRBJ1-2; possibly TRBD1 for D (6 bases). This CDR3 comprises 18 residues. Germline assignment: CDR1 KGHSH and CDR2 LQKENI. Trimming removed 2 bases at V and 4 bases at J, with 23 bases between. The CDR3 DNA follows: TGTGCCAGCTCACCAAAGTCGATAACACAGGGATGGCTCTATGGCTACACCCTC. It codes for CASSPKSITQGWLYGYTL.

J is TRBJ2-2 and V is TRBV29-1; D remains ambiguous. Germline CDR1 and CDR2: SQVTM and ANQGSEA. The germline V and J ends were trimmed by 1 base and 1 base, with 10 bases remaining between them. CDR3 length: 15 amino acids. CDR3 nucleotides: TGCAGCGTTGAAGGGGCAGAGATGAACACCGGGGAGCTGTTTTTT. Its protein is CSVEGAEMNTGELFF.

The genes are TRBV28 and TRBJ1-4; D might be TRBD1 (6 bases). Germline V gene data show CDR1 as MDHEN and CDR2 as SYDVKM. The CDR3 runs to 14 residues. The V gene lost 1 base and the J gene lost 8 bases, with 11 bases spanning the gap. The CDR3 sequence: CASSLSGVLEKLFF. The DNA of the CDR3 is TGTGCCAGCAGTTTATCAGGGGTCTTGGAAAAACTGTTTTTT.